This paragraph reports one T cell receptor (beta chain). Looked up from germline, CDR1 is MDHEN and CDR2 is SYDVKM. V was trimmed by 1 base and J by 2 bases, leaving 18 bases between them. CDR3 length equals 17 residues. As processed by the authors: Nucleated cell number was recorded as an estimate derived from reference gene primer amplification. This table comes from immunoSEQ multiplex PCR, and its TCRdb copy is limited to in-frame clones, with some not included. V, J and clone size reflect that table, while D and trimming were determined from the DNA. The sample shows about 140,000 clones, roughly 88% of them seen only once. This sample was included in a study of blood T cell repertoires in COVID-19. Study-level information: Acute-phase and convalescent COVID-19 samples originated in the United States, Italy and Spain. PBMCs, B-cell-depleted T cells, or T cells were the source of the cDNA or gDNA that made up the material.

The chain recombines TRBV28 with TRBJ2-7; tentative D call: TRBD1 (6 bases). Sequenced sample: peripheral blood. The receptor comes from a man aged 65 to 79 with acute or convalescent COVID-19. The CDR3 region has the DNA TGTGCCAGCAGTTTATTAGCCGGTGGGGGCCCAACCTACGAGCAGTACTTC. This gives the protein CASSLLAGGGPTYEQYF.